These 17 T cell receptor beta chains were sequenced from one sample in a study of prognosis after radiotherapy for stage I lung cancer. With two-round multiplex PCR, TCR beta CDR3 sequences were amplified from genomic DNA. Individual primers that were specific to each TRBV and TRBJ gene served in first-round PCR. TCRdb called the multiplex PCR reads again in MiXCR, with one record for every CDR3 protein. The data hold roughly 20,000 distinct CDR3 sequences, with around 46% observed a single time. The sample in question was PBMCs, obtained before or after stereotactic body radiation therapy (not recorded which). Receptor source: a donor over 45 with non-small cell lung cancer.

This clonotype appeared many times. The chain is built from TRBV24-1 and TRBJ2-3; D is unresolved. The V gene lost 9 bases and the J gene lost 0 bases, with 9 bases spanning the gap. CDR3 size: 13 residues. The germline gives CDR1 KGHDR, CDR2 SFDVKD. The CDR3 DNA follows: TGTGCCACCTCCAGCCCTAGCACAGATACGCAGTATTTT. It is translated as CATSSPSTDTQYF.

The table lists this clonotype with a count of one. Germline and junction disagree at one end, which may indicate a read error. The CDR3, as DNA: TGTGCCAGCAAAAGGGACAGGGTCGATAGCCACTACGATCAGTACTTC. Translation: CASKRDRVDSHYDQYF. The genes are TRBV12-3 or TRBV12-4 and TRBJ2-7, with 9 bases matching TRBD1. This CDR3 contains 16 residues.

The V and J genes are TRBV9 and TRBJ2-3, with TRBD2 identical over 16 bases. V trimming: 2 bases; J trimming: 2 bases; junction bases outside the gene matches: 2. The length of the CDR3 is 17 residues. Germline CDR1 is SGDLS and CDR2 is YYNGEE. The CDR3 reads CASSVGLAGGITDTQYF. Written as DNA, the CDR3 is TGTGCCAGCAGCGTGGGACTAGCGGGGGGGATCACAGATACGCAGTATTTT.

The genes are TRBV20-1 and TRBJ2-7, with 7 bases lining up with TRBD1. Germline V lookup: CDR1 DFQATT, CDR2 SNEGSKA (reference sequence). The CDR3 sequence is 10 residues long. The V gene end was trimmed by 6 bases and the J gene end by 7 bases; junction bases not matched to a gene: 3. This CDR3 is CSATGVEQYF. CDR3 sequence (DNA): TGCAGTGCAACAGGGGTAGAGCAGTACTTC.

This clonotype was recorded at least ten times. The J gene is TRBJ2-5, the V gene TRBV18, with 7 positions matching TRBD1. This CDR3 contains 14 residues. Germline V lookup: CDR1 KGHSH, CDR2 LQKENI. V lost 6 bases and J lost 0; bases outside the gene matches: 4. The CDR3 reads CASSSGGNQETQYF. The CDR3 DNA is TGTGCCAGCTCGTCAGGGGGAAACCAAGAGACCCAGTACTTC.

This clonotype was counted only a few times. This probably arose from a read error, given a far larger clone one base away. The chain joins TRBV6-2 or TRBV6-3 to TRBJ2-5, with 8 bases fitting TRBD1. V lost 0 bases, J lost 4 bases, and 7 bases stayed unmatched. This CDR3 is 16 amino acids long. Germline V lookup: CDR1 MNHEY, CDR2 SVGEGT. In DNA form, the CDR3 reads TGTGCCAGCAGTTACTCAGGACAGGGATGTGGAGAGACCCAGTACTTC. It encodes CASSYSGQGCGETQYF.

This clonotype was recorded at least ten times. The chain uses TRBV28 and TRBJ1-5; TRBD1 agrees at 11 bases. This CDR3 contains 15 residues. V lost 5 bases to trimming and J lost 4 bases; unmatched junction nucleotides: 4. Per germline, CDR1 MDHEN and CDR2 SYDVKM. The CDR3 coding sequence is TGTGCCAGCAGTCTGGACAGGGGGCCTAATCAGCCCCAGCATTTT. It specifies CASSLDRGPNQPQHF. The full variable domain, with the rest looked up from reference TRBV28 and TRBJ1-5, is DVKVTQSSRYLVKRTGEKVFLECVQDMDHENMFWYRQDPGLGLRLIYFSYDVKMKEKGDIPEGYSVSREKKERFSLILESASTNQTSMYLCASSLDRGPNQPQHFGDGTRLSIL.

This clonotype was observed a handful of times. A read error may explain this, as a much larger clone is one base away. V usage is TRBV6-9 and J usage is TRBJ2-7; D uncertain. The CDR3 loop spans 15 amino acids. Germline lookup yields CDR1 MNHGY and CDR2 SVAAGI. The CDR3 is CARSSDGRPSYEQYF. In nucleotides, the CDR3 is TGTGCCAGAAGTTCGGACGGACGTCCCTCCTACGAGCAGTACTTC.

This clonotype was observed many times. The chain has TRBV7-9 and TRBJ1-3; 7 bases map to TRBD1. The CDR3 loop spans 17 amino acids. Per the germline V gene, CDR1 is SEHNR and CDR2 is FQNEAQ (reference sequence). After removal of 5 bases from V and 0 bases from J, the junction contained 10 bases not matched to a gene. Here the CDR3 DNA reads TGTGCCAGCAGCCTCCCGGGACAGCCTAGCTCTGGAAACACCATATATTTT. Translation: CASSLPGQPSSGNTIYF.

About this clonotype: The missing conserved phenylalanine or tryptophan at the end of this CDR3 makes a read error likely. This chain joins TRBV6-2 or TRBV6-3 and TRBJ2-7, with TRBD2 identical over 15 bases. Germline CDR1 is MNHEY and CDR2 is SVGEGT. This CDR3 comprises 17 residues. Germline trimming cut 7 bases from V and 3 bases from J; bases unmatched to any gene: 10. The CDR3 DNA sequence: TGTGCCAGCATACCCCTTCGGACTAGCGGGGGGGGCTACGAGCAGTACTCC. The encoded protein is CASIPLRTSGGGYEQYS.

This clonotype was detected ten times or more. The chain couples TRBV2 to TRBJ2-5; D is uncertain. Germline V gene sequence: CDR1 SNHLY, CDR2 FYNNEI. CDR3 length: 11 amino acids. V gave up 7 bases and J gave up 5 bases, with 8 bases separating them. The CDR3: CASTREETQYF. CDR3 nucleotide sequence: TGTGCCAGCACCCGAGAGGAGACCCAGTACTTC.

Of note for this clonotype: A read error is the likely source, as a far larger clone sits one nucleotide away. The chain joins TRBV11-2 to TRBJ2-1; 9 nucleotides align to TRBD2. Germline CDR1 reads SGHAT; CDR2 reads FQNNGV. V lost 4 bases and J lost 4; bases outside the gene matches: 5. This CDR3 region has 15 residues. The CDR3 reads CASSYGTSFYNEQFF. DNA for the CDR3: TGTGCCAGCAGCTACGGGACTAGCTTTTACAATGAGCAGTTCTTC.

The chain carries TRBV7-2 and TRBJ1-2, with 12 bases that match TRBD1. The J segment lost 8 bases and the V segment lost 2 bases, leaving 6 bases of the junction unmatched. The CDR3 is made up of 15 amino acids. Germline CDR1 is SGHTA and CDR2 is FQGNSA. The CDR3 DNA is TGTGCCAGCAGCTTACGGGGACAGGGGGCGGAAGGCTACACCTTC. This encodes CASSLRGQGAEGYTF.

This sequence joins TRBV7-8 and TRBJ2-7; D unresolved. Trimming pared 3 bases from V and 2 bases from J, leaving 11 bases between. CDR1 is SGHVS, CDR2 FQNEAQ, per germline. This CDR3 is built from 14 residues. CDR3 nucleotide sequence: TGTGCCAGCAGCTTTTTGATTACTGCCTACGAGCAGTACTTC. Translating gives CASSFLITAYEQYF.

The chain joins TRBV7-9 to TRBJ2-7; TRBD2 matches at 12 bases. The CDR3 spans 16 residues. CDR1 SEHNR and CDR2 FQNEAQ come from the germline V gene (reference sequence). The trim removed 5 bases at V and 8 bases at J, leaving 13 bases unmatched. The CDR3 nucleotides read TGTGCCAGCAGCGCGACTAGCGGGAGTGCCCTGGGGCAGCAGTACTTC. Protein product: CASSATSGSALGQQYF.

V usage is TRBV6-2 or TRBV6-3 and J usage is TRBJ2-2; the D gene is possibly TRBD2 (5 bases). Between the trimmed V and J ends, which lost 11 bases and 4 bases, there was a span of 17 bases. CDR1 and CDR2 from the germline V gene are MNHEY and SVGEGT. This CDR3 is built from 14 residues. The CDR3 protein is CASTGSGVTGELFF. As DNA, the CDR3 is TGTGCCTCGACGGGGTCCGGGGTCACCGGGGAGCTGTTTTTT.

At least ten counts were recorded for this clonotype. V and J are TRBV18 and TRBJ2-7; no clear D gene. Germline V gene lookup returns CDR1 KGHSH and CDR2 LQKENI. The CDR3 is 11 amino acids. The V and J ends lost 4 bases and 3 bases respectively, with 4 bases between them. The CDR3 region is CASSQNYEQYF. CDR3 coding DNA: TGTGCCAGCTCACAGAACTACGAGCAGTACTTC.